This T cell receptor beta chain came from a study of early T cells in non-severe SARS-CoV-2 infection. The wider study: Sequencing input comprised bulk RNA from unsorted whole blood; chain pairing was not available.

Comment on this clonotype: Its antigen is still unknown.

Findings and limits, study-wide: CD4 and private specificities were missed by VDJdb matching, which favored anti-spike CD8 responses.

Researchers tagged individual cDNA molecules with unique molecular identifiers. TCRdb recomputed calls from the 5' RACE reads with MiXCR, one row per CDR3 protein. The sample lists tens of thousands of distinct CDR3 sequences, under 8.5% occurring once. Material: whole blood, obtained at baseline. The TCR was taken from an adult who was a healthcare worker with PCR-confirmed SARS-CoV-2 infection or an uninfected control (not recorded which).

The CDR3 protein is CASSLIQGTGELFF. In nucleotides, the CDR3 is TGTGCCAGCAGTTTGATACAGGGGACCGGGGAGCTGTTTTTT. This chain connects TRBV28 to TRBJ2-2; TRBD1 matches 7 bases. The V segment lost 3 bases and the J segment 5 bases; nucleotides outside the gene matches: 3. There are 14 residues in the CDR3. Germline V gene lookup returns CDR1 MDHEN and CDR2 SYDVKM.